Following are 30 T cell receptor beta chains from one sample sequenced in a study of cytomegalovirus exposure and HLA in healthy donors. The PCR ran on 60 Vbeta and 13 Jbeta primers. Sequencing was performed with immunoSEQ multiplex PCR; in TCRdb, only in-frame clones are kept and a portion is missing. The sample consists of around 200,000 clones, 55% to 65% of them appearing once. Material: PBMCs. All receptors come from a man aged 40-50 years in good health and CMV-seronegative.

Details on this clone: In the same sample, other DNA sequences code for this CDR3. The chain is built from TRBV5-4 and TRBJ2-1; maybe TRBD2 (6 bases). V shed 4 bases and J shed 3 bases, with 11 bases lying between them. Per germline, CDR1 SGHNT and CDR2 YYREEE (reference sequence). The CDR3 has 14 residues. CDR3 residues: CASSLTGSYNEQFF. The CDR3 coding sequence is TGTGCCAGCAGCCTCACCGGGAGCTACAATGAGCAGTTCTTC.

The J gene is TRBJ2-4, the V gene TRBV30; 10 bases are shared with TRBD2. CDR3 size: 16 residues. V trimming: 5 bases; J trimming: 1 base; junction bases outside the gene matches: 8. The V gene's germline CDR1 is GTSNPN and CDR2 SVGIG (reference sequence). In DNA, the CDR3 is TGTGCCTGGCCCTTGCTAGCGGGAGCGGCCAAAAACATTCAGTACTTC. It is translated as CAWPLLAGAAKNIQYF.

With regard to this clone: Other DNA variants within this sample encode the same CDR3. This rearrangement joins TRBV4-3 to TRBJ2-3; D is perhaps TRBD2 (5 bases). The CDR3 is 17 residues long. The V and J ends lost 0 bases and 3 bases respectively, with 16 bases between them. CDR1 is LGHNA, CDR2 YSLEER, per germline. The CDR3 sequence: CASSQDLASGPTDTQYF. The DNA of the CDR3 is TGCGCCAGCAGCCAAGATTTGGCCAGCGGCCCTACAGATACGCAGTATTTT.

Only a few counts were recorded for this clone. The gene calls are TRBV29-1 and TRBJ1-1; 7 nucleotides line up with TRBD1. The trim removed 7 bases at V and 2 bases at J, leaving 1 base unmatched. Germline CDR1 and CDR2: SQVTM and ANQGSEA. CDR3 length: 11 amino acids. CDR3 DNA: TGCAGCGGACAGGGTAACACTGAAGCTTTCTTT. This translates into CSGQGNTEAFF. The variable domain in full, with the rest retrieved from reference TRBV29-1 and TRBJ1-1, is SAVISQKPSRDICQRGTSLTIQCQVDSQVTMMFWYRQQPGQSLTLIATANQGSEATYESGFVIDKFPISRPNLTFSTLTVSNMSPEDSSIYLCSGQGNTEAFFGQGTRLTVV.

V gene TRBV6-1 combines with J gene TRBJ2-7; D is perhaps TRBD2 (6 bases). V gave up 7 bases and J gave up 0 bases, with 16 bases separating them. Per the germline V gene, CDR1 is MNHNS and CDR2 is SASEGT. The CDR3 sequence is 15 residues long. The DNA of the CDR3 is TGTGCCAGCAAAGAGGGGCCTAGCGACTCCTACGAGCAGTACTTC. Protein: CASKEGPSDSYEQYF.

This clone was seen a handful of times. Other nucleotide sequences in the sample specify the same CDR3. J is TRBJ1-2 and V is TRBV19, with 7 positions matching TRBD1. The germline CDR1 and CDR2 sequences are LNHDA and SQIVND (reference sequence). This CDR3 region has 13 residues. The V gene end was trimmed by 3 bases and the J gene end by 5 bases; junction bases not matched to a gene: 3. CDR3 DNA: TGTGCCAGTAGTATCTCGGGACAGTATGGCTACACCTTC. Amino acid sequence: CASSISGQYGYTF.

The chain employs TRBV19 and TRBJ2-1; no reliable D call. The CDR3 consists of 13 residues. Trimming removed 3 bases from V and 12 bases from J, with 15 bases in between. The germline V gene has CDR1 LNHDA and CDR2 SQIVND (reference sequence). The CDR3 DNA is TGTGCCAGTAGTATTGCGTTCAGGTATCCGCAGTTCTTC. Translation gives CASSIAFRYPQFF.

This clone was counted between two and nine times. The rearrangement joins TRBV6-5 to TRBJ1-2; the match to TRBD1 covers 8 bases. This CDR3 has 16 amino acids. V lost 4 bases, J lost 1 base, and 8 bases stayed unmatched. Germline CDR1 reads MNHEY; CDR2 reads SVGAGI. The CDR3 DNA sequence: TGTGCCAGCAGTTTCGCCCAGGGGGCTAGTAACTATGGCTACACCTTC. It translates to CASSFAQGASNYGYTF.

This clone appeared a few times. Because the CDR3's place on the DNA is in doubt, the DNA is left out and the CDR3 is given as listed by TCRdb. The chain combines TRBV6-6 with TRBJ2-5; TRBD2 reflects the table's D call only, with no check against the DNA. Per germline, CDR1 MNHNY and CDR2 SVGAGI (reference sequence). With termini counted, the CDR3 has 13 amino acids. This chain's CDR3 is CASSSSNSYEQYF.

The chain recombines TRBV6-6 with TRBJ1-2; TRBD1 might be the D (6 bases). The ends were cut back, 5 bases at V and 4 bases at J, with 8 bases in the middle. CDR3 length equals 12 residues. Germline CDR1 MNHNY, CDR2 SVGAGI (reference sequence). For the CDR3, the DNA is TGTGCCAGCAGTCTACAGGGCTATGGCTACACCTTC. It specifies CASSLQGYGYTF.

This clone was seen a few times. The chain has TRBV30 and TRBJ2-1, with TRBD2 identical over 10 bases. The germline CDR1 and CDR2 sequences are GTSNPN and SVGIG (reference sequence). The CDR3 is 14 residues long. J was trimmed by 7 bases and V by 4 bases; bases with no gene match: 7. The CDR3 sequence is CAWNRLAGVNEQFF. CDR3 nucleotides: TGTGCCTGGAATCGCCTAGCGGGAGTGAATGAGCAGTTCTTC.

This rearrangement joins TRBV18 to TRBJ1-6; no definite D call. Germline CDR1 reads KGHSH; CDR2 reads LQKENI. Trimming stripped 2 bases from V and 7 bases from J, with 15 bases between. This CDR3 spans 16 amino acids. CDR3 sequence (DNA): TGTGCCAGCTCACCAGCCCGGCAGGCCATCAATTCACCCCTCCACTTT. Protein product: CASSPARQAINSPLHF. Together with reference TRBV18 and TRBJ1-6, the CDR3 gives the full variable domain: NAGVMQNPRHLVRRRGQEARLRCSPMKGHSHVYWYRQLPEEGLKFMVYLQKENIIDESGMPKERFSAEFPKEGPSILRIQQVVRGDSAAYFCASSPARQAINSPLHFGNGTRLTVT.

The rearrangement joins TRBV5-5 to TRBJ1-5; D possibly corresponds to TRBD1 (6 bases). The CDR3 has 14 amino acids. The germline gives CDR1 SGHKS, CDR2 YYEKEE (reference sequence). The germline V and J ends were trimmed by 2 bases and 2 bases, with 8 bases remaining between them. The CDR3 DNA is TGTGCCAGCAGCTTACAGGGTCGCAATCAGCCCCAGCATTTT. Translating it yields CASSLQGRNQPQHF.

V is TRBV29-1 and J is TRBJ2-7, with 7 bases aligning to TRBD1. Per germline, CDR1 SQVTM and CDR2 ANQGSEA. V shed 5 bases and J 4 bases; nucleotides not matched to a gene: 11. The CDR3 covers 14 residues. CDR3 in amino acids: CSVFLRDSTYEQYF. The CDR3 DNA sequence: TGCAGCGTTTTTCTTAGGGACAGCACTTACGAGCAGTACTTC.

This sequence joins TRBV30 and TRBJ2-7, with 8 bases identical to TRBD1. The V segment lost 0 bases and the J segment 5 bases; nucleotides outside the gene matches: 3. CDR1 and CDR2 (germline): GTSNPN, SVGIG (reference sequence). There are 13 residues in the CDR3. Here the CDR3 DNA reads TGTGCCTGGAGTGTAGGACAGGGCAACGAGCAGTACTTC. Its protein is CAWSVGQGNEQYF.

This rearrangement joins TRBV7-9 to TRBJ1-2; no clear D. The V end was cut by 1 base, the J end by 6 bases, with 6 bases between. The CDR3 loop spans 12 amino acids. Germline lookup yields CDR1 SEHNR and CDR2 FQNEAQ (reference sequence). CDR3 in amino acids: CASSLGTDGYTF. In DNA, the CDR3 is TGTGCCAGCAGCTTAGGAACGGATGGCTACACCTTC.

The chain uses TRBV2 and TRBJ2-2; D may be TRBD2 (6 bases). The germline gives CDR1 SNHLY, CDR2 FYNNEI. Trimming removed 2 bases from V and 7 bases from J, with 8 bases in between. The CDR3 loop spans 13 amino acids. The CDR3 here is CASSERGFGELFF. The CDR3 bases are TGTGCCAGCAGTGAACGGGGGTTCGGGGAGCTGTTTTTT.

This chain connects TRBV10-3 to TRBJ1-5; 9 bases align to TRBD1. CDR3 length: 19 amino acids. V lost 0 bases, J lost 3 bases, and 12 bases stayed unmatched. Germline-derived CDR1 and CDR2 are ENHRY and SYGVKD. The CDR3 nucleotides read TGTGCCATCAGTGAGTCGGGGTCCGGGACAGGGCTAACCAATCAGCCCCAGCATTTT. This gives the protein CAISESGSGTGLTNQPQHF.

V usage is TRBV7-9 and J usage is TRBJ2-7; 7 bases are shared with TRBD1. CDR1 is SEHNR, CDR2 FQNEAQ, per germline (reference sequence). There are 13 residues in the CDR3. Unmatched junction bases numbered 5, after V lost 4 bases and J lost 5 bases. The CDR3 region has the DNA TGTGCCAGCAGCTACTCGACAGGGAACGAGCAGTACTTC. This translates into CASSYSTGNEQYF.

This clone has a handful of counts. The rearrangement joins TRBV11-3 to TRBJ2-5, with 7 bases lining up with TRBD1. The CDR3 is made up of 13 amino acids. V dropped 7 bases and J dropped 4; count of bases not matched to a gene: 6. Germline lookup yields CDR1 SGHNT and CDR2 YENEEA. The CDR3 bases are TGTGCCAGCAAAAACAGGGGATCAGAGACCCAGTACTTC. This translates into CASKNRGSETQYF.

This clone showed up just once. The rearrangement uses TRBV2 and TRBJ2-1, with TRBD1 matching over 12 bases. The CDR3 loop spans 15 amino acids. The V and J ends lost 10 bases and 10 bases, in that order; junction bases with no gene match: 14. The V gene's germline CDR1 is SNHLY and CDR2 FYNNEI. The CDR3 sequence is CATDPGTGGRVEQFF. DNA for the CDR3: TGTGCCACCGACCCAGGGACAGGGGGCAGGGTAGAGCAGTTCTTC.

The CDR3 loop reads CASSPLGQGSQYF. For the CDR3, the DNA is TGTGCCAGCAGCCCCCTAGGGCAGGGATCACAGTACTTC. The chain is built from TRBV7-2 and TRBJ2-4; tentatively, D is TRBD1 (5 bases). Germline V gene sequence: CDR1 SGHTA, CDR2 FQGNSA. CDR3 length: 13 amino acids. V was cut by 5 bases and J by 13 bases, with 18 bases left in between.

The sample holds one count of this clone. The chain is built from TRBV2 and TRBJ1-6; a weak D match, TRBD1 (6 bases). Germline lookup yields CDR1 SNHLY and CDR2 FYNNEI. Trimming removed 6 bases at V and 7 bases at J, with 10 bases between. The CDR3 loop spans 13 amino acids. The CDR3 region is CASSGGRNSPLHF. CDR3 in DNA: TGTGCCAGCAGCGGGGGGCGGAATTCACCCCTCCACTTT.

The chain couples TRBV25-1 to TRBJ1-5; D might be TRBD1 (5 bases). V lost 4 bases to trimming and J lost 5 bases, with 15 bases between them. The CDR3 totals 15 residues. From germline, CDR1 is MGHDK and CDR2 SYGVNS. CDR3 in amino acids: CASSGSGVRDQPQHF. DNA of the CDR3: TGTGCCAGCAGTGGGTCGGGGGTGCGGGATCAGCCCCAGCATTTT.

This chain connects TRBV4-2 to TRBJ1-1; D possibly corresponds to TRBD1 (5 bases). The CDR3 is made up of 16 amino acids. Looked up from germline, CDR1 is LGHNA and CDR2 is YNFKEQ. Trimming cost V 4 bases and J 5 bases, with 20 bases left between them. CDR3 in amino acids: CASSPIGDGGWTEAFF. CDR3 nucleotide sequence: TGTGCCAGCAGCCCGATAGGGGACGGAGGGTGGACTGAAGCTTTCTTT.

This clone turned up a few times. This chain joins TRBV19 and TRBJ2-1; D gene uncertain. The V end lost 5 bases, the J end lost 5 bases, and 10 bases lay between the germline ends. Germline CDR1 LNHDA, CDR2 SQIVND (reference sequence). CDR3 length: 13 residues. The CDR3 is CASSFGFDNEQFF. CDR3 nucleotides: TGTGCCAGTAGTTTCGGGTTTGACAATGAGCAGTTCTTC.

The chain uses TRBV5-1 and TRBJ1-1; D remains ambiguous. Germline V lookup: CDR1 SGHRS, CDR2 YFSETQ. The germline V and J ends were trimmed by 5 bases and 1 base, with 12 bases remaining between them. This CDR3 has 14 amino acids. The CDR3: CASRFQEGNTEAFF. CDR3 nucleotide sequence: TGCGCCAGCAGGTTTCAGGAGGGGAACACTGAAGCTTTCTTT.

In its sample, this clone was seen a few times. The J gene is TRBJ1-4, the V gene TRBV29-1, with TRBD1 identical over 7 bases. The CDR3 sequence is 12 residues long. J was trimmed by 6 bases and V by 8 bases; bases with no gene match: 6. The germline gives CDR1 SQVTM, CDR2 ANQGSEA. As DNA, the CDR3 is TGCAGCTCCTTAGACAGGGATGAAAAACTGTTTTTT. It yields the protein CSSLDRDEKLFF. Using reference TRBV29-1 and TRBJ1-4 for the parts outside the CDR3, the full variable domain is SAVISQKPSRDICQRGTSLTIQCQVDSQVTMMFWYRQQPGQSLTLIATANQGSEATYESGFVIDKFPISRPNLTFSTLTVSNMSPEDSSIYLCSSLDRDEKLFFGSGTQLSVL.

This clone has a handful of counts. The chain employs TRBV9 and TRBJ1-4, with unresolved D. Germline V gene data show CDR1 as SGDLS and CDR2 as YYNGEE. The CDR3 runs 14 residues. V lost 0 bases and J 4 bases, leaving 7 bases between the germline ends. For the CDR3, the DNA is TGTGCCAGCAGCGTAGGGGCAGTTAATGAAAAACTGTTTTTT. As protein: CASSVGAVNEKLFF.

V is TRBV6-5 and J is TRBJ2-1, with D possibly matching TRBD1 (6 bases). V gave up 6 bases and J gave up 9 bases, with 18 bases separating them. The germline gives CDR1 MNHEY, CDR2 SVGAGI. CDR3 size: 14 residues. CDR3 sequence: CASSLEGQTSEQFF. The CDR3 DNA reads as TGTGCCAGCAGCCTAGAAGGACAGACGAGTGAGCAGTTCTTC.